The 10 T cell receptor beta chains below were found in one sample sequenced in a study of blood T cell repertoires in COVID-19. Clones were read by immunoSEQ multiplex PCR, and TCRdb kept only the in-frame ones, dropping some. The sample holds 130,000 or so clones; 75% to 90% are singletons and the top ten take roughly 4%. Sequenced: peripheral blood. Receptor source: a man between 60 and 70 years old with COVID-19, enrolled during active disease.

The gene calls are TRBV3-1 (or the pseudogene TRBV3-2) and TRBJ1-5; D is possibly TRBD1 (5 bases). Germline CDR1 LGHDT, CDR2 YNNKEL (reference sequence). V was trimmed by 4 bases and J by 7 bases, leaving 14 bases between them. The CDR3 has 14 residues. CDR3 region: CASSPQGVAQPQHF. CDR3 DNA sequence: TGTGCCAGCAGCCCCCAGGGCGTCGCGCAGCCCCAGCATTTT.

The rearrangement joins TRBV6-5 to TRBJ1-3; D is perhaps TRBD1 (5 bases). Trimming left V 8 bases short and J 8 bases short, with 16 bases between. Germline lookup yields CDR1 MNHEY and CDR2 SVGAGI. The CDR3 extends over 13 amino acids. This CDR3 reads CASGEGPLDTIYF. The CDR3 nucleotides read TGTGCCAGCGGGGAGGGGCCCCTGGACACCATATATTTT.

The chain recombines TRBV4-3 with TRBJ1-2, with D perhaps TRBD1 (5 bases). Trimming pared 0 bases from V and 4 bases from J, leaving 9 bases between. This CDR3 region has 14 residues. Germline V gives CDR1 LGHNA, CDR2 YSLEER. The DNA for the CDR3 is TGCGCCAGCAGCCAAGAAGTCGGGGGCTATGGCTACACCTTC. It specifies CASSQEVGGYGYTF.

CDR3: CASSLYGTGYNSPLHF. In DNA form, the CDR3 reads TGTGCCAGCAGCTTATACGGGACAGGGTATAATTCACCCCTCCACTTT. The V call is TRBV7-3, the J call TRBJ1-6; 9 bases agree with TRBD1. CDR3 size: 16 residues. J was trimmed by 4 bases and V by 2 bases; bases with no gene match: 3. CDR1 and CDR2 from the germline V gene are SGHTA and FQGTGA.

The chain carries TRBV5-1 and TRBJ1-6; possible D gene TRBD1, 6 bases. The CDR3 is made up of 17 amino acids. Trimming took 0 bases from V and 8 from J, leaving 18 bases between them. CDR1 SGHRS and CDR2 YFSETQ come from the germline V gene. CDR3 nucleotides: TGCGCCAGCAGCTTGGCCTCAGGGGCTTGGGTCGATTCACCCCTCCACTTT. This encodes CASSLASGAWVDSPLHF.

This rearrangement joins TRBV28 to TRBJ1-4, with TRBD1 matching 7 bases. V was clipped by 5 bases and J by 11 bases; unmatched bases: 5. From germline, CDR1 is MDHEN and CDR2 SYDVKM. The CDR3 consists of 12 residues. The DNA of the CDR3 is TGTGCCAGCAGTACCGAACAGGGGAAACTGTTTTTT. Translation gives CASSTEQGKLFF.

This chain joins TRBV2 and TRBJ2-1; a weak D match, TRBD1 (6 bases). The ends were cut back, 4 bases at V and 4 bases at J, with 11 bases in the middle. Looked up from germline, CDR1 is SNHLY and CDR2 is FYNNEI. The CDR3 extends over 14 amino acids. CDR3: CASSVDRDYNEQFF. The CDR3 region has the DNA TGTGCCAGCAGTGTGGACAGAGATTACAATGAGCAGTTCTTC.

The chain joins TRBV5-4 to TRBJ2-7; a weak D match, TRBD1 (6 bases). Germline values: CDR1 SGHNT, CDR2 YYREEE (reference sequence). Trimming removed 3 bases from V and 2 bases from J, with 15 bases in between. The CDR3 totals 15 residues. CDR3 amino acids: CASSSARDRTYEQYF. Here the CDR3 DNA reads TGTGCCAGCAGCTCAGCCCGCGACAGGACCTACGAGCAGTACTTC. Complete variable domain (other parts from reference TRBV5-4 and TRBJ2-7): ETGVTQSPTHLIKTRGQQVTLRCSSQSGHNTVSWYQQALGQGPQFIFQYYREEENGRGNFPPRFSGLQFPNYSSELNVNALELDDSALYLCASSSARDRTYEQYFGPGTRLTVT.

This clone was recorded only once. CDR3 nucleotides: TGTGCCAGCAGTTACAAAAGGACAGGGTCGCTGCCCCAGCATTTT. This codes for CASSYKRTGSLPQHF. The chain carries TRBV6-5 and TRBJ1-5, with TRBD1 matching 8 bases. Germline V gene sequence: CDR1 MNHEY, CDR2 SVGAGI. The CDR3 runs to 15 residues. With V trimmed by 2 bases and J by 9 bases, 9 bases remained unmatched.

This CDR3 reads CASSVAGQGMVTNEQFF. The CDR3 nucleotides read TGTGCCAGCAGCGTAGCGGGACAGGGGATGGTCACCAATGAGCAGTTCTTC. V gene TRBV9 combines with J gene TRBJ2-1; 10 bases align to TRBD1. J lost 6 bases, V lost 0 bases, and 9 bases had no gene match. Germline V lookup: CDR1 SGDLS, CDR2 YYNGEE. The CDR3 totals 17 residues.